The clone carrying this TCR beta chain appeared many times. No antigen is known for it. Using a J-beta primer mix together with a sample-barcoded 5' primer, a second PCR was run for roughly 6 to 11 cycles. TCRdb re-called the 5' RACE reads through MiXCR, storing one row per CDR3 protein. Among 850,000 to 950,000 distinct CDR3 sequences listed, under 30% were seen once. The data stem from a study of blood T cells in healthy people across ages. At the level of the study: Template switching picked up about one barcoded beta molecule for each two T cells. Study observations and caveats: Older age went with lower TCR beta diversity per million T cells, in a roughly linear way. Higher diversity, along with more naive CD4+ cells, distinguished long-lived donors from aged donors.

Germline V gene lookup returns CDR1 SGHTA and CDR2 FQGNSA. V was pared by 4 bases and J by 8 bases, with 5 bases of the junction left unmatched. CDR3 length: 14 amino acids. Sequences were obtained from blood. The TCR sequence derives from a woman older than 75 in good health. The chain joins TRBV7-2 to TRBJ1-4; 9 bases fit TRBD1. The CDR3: CASSSGTGWEKLFF. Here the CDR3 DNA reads TGTGCCAGCAGCTCCGGGACAGGGTGGGAAAAACTGTTTTTT. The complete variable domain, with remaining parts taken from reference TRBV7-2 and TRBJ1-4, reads GAGVSQSPSNKVTEKGKDVELRCDPISGHTALYWYRQSLGQGLEFLIYFQGNSAPDKSGLPSDRFSAERTGGSVSTLTIQRTQQEDSAVYLCASSSGTGWEKLFFGSGTQLSVL.